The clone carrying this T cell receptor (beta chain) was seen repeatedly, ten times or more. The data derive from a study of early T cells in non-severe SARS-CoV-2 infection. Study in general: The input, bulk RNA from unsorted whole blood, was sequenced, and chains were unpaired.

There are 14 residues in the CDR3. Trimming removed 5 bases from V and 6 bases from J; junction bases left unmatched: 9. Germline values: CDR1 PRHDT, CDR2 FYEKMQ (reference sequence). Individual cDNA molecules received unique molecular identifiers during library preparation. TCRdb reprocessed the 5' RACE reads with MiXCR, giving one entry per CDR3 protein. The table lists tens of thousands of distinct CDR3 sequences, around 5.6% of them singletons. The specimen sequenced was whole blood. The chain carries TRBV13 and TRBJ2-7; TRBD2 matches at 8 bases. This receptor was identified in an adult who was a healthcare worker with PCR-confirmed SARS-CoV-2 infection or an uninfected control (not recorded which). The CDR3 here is CASSPREGFGEQYF. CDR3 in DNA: TGTGCCAGCAGCCCACGGGAGGGTTTCGGCGAGCAGTACTTC.